This T cell receptor beta chain was recovered during a study of cytomegalovirus exposure and HLA in healthy donors (dated by TCRdb to 2016 to 2017). Describing the broader study: According to an earlier analysis of around 600 of the donors, some 180 million T cells yielded over 90 million unique TCR beta sequences and about 300 Gb of sequence data. Across 300 to 400 genotyped donors of the cohort, an average of approximately 220,000 unique TCR beta nucleotide sequences per donor were sequenced, and roughly 20% of those sequences were non-productive. All discovery cohort repertoires had been generated on a single sequencing platform. Donor age, sex, ethnicity and CMV serostatus were collected together with the repertoire data. An early release covering 550 to 650 HLA-typed donors comprised around 300 gigabases of sequencing data and 85 million to 100 million unique TCR sequences. High-throughput TCR immunosequencing, statistical association of individual TCRs with disease status, and machine learning were combined to predict cytomegalovirus infection status. Besides the first cohort of under 700 subjects, a separate validation cohort made up of roughly 130 different subjects was used. Typing coverage differed by locus: A, B, C, DRB1 and DQB1 were typed in about 629-640 donors, DQA1 in approximately 520, DPA1 in over 600, and DPB1 in just under 480. In a later genetic analysis, genome-wide SNP genotypes for about 65% of the roughly 670 donors were used, and that subset was treated as a discovery cohort. Because of strong linkage in the cohort, five DR-DQ haplotypes were treated as single units for association and clustering. In an earlier analysis of several hundred of the donors, high-throughput TCR beta sequencing was used to judge whether each TCR beta V gene segment behaved as functional or pseudogenic. In the later analysis, no new phenotypic data were used to find candidate immune exposures; instead, reliance was placed on TCR beta sequences and their occurrence across donors. In a later analysis, previously published TCR beta repertoires from about 640 donors were re-analyzed and high-resolution HLA genotyping was added so that TCR occurrence patterns could be studied. The aim of the study was to test whether cataloging public T cell receptors could identify signatures of past pathogen exposure. Of the 300 to 400 genotyped donors, about 84% fell in the genetic ancestry cluster associated with self-reported Caucasian donors. HLA typing included class I and class II loci at four-digit resolution. The T cell repertoires of under 700 subjects were profiled by immunosequencing and related to cytomegalovirus serostatus. Study-wide findings and limitations: It was suggested by the authors that the approach could potentially be generalized to other disease states and immunological phenotypes. In a later genetic analysis, a missense DCLRE1C variant was associated with V-gene and J-gene trimming of TCR beta chains, and the association was replicated in an independent cohort. In vitro tests confirmed that three of the cytomegalovirus-associated TCR beta chains recognize cytomegalovirus antigens. The study gave a list of some 150 TCR beta chains associated with cytomegalovirus. A later analysis found that most CMV-associated TCR beta chains appeared HLA-restricted, with HLA associations seemingly driven largely by CMV exposure. The presence/absence analyses assumed that sequencing depth was roughly uniform across donors, and that assumption may not be true. Cytomegalovirus status was reported to be diagnosed by the classifier with high specificity and sensitivity in both the original and validation cohorts. Specific HLA alleles were associated with 15,000 to 20,000 TCR beta sequences at a false discovery rate of 0.05 in a later analysis. A later genetic analysis reported fewer N-insertions in productive TCRs among donors in an Asian-associated ancestry cluster than the 666-donor mean. Only TCR beta chains were sequenced in this cohort, and the absence of alpha or paired-chain data limited detectable features. Broadly in line with IMGT annotations, most TCR beta V segments showed up in productive rearrangements about 90% or about 30% of the time in an earlier analysis of 450 to 600 of the donors. When HLA alleles, especially DR and DQ, strongly co-occurred, attributing TCR associations to individual alleles was difficult. About 17 rarely observed V segments, including chromosome 9 orphons, were excluded from the earlier analysis of several hundred of the donors because counts were too low. A further reported finding was that TCR beta sequences accurately predicted the HLA-A and HLA-B alleles for most subjects in the first cohort. HLA typing was unavailable for some donors at each locus, so association tests used only the typed subset. In a later analysis, several top co-occurrence clusters were reported to appear linked to parvovirus B19, influenza, CMV and Epstein-Barr virus. A cluster of highly shared sequence variants was judged likely to represent a technical artifact of the sequencing pipeline. Some IMGT-functional V segments, including TRBV6-2 and TRBV6-3, could not be told apart with the 87-base-pair reads, so those segments were excluded. While some public TCRs were present in many individuals, most TCR sequences turned up only very rarely across donors. Linkage disequilibrium might explain the correlated functional status among segregating V segments, but an unknown experimental factor could not be ruled out. According to a later analysis, TCR association rates differed among HLA loci, with DRB1 alleles showing the most associated TCRs and HLA-C alleles showing the fewest. In a later analysis, HLA-associated TCR beta chains were found to be more clonally expanded and to have lower generation probabilities than equally common non-associated chains. For the cohort, immune exposure information was limited to CMV serostatus.

The cohort comprised several hundred healthy bone marrow donors. At the time of sampling, all cohort members were nominally healthy, though unrecorded immune exposures were likely present. The donor tested CMV seronegative, placing the donor among the approximately 400 seronegative members of the cohort. Each donor provided a peripheral blood sample, and peripheral blood mononuclear cells were used for TCR beta sequencing. The Qiagen DNeasy Blood Extraction Kit was used to extract genomic DNA from the blood cell samples. The protocol used for the library was the immunoSEQ multiplex PCR assay. For the multiplex PCR, a mixture combining 60 forward primers for TCR Vbeta segments and 13 reverse primers for TCR Jbeta segments was used. Amplification of the CDR3 region of rearranged TCR beta genes was performed with a multiplex PCR assay on genomic DNA. On the Illumina HiSeq System, the amplified TCR beta libraries were sequenced as 87-base-pair reads. Per the original workflow: Across the 600 to 700 repertoires, a later analysis counted roughly 77 million unique TCR beta chains, roughly 11 million of which were shared by at least two donors. A nearest-neighbor algorithm error-corrected the raw reads and collapsed the reads into unique sequences, merging closely related sequences to remove PCR and sequencing errors. Alignment of CDR3 sequences to IMGT reference sequences was used to assign V, D and J gene segments. For a sequence to be retained, at least a six-nucleotide match to both a V gene segment and a J gene segment was required. A rearrangement was called productive if the CDR3 had no stop codons and remained in frame with V and J, and every other rearrangement was called non-productive. Following IMGT convention, CDR3 was defined as the stretch from the second conserved V-encoded cysteine up to the conserved J-encoded phenylalanine. Sequences without an unambiguous match to a single V gene segment were excluded from the earlier analysis of a few hundred of the donors. An earlier analysis of a few hundred of the donors classified V segments as functional when productive rearrangements were above 56.7% and as segregating when the standard deviation between donors was above 5%. A statistical classification framework was developed to diagnose cytomegalovirus status using the catalog of TCR beta chain sequences. In a later analysis, TCR nucleotide sequences were compared against IMGT/GENE-DB human TR gene sequences so that V and J genes could be assigned. The TCRdist pipeline was used in a later analysis to assign CDR3 sequences and most-parsimonious VDJ recombination scenarios. In a later analysis, each TCR beta chain was defined by its CDR3 amino acid sequence together with its V-gene family, and reads without a unique V-gene family were excluded. As a way to deal with suspected cross-contamination and a sequencing artifact, a later analysis dropped 640 or so nucleotide sequences that were highly shared and had low generation probability. In a later analysis, a clonal expansion index for each public chain was calculated from normalized within-repertoire ranks of inferred template counts. In a later analysis, generation probabilities were computed with a VDJ recombination model fitted to out-of-frame rearrangements, and the resulting probabilities were checked against IGoR. In a later analysis, TCR-TCR, TCR-HLA and TCR-CMV co-occurrence was scored with hypergeometric tests, and a repertoire-size bias correction was applied to TCR pairs. To estimate false discovery rates, a later analysis permuted the HLA or CMV assignments 20 times. In a later analysis, co-occurring TCRs were grouped with DBSCAN, and TCRdist sequence similarity was added when clustering was performed within HLA-allele-positive subsets. Co-occurrence clustering excluded repertoires with fewer than 30,000 or more than 120,000 public chains, plus five with anomalous nucleotide sharing. TCRdb obtained this table from immuneACCESS and retained in-frame rearrangements with V and J assigned. These tables miss some clones; where compared with another copy, unresolved V genes account for less than half of the shortfall, and the remainder is unexplained. The DNA was the basis for D and trimming; V, J and clone size are from that table. The table held for this sample gives roughly 77,000 clones. Of the sample, about 4.6% falls within the top ten clones.

Worth noting for this clone: No antigen is known for it.

The CDR3, cysteine through phenylalanine, is 13 amino acids long. Kept here is only the CDR3 DNA, which spans 39 bases and is read in frame from base 1. The CDR1 and CDR2 encoded by the germline V gene (reference sequence) are WNHNN and SYGVQD. The V end loses 3 bases and the J end loses 4 bases, and a stretch of 4 bases separates them. Material for sequencing was PBMCs. The TCR sequence derives from a man aged 30 to 39 in good health and CMV-seronegative. The receptor chain draws on TRBV10-1 and TRBJ1-6; no confident D gene assignment can be made. In nucleotides, the sequence is TGCGCCAGCAGTGAAATATATAATTCACCCCTCCACTTT. Translated, it gives CASSEIYNSPLHF.